Listed below are T cell receptor beta chains from one sample, sequenced in a study of vaccination and CD4 T cells after COVID-19. TCRdb redid the calling of the PCR reads with MiXCR, one entry per CDR3 protein. The sample lists some 16,000 distinct CDR3 sequences; less than 75% were seen once. No antigen has been identified for these receptors. Sequenced input: CD4+ T cells from blood, cultured in vitro. These TCRs come from a human donor who had recovered from COVID-19. Each CDR3 is given with its conserved first and last residue. Fields, in order: J gene, D gene, V gene, clone size, CDR3 protein, CDR3 DNA. The D gene is left open where the match is weak. Rows give clone size only sometimes, using once, few, many, or a class for an expanded clone.

>TRBJ2-1|-|TRBV2|-
CASTWTYNEQFF
TGTGCCAGCACCTGGACCTACAATGAGCAGTTCTTC
>TRBJ2-1|-|TRBV24-1|once
CATSDLRGHEQFF
TGTGCCACCAGTGACCTTCGGGGGCATGAGCAGTTCTTC
>TRBJ1-6|TRBD1|TRBV7-8|-
CASSSGQSIIQPLHF
TGTGCCAGCAGCTCGGGACAGTCCATAATTCAACCCCTCCACTTT
>TRBJ2-3|-|TRBV6-1|-
CASSESETAKTTQYF
TGTGCCAGCAGTGAATCTGAGACAGCCAAAACTACGCAGTATTTT
>TRBJ1-6|-|TRBV21-1|-
CASSARRYLNSPLHF
TGTGCCAGCAGCGCACGACGGTATCTCAATTCACCCCTCCACTTT
>TRBJ2-2|-|TRBV12-3/TRBV12-4|-
CASRREGDYLNTGELFF
TGTGCCAGCAGGAGGGAGGGGGACTACCTCAACACCGGGGAGCTGTTTTTT
>TRBJ2-7|-|TRBV7-9|-
CASSVTIISYEQYF
TGTGCCAGCAGCGTGACTATTATCTCCTACGAGCAGTACTTC
>TRBJ1-2|-|TRBV15|-
CATSRDGNYGYTF
TGTGCCACCAGCAGAGATGGGAACTATGGCTACACCTTC
>TRBJ2-3|-|TRBV6-1|-
CASRSERGTDTQYF
TGTGCCAGCAGATCGGAGCGCGGCACAGATACGCAGTATTTT
>TRBJ2-1|TRBD2|TRBV6-5|once
CASSYSRYRAGGFIEQFF
TGTGCCAGCAGTTACTCGAGGTACCGTGCGGGAGGGTTCATTGAGCAGTTCTTC
>TRBJ2-7|-|TRBV20-1|-
CSAQASRGKYEQYF
TGCAGTGCCCAGGCGTCCCGGGGTAAGTACGAGCAGTACTTC